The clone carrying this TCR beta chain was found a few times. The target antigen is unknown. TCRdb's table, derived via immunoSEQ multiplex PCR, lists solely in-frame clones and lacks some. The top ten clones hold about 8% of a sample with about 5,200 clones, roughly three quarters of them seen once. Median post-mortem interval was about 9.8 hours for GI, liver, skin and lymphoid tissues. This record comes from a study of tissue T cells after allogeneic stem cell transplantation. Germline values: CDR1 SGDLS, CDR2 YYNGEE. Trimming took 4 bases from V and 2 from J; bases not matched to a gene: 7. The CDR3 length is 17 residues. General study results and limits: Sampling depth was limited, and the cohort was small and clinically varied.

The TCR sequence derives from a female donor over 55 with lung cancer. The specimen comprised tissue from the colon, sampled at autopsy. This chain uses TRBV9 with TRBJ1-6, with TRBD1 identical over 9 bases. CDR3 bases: TGTGCCAGCAGCCCACGGGACAGGGCGACCTATAATTCACCCCTCCACTTT. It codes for CASSPRDRATYNSPLHF.